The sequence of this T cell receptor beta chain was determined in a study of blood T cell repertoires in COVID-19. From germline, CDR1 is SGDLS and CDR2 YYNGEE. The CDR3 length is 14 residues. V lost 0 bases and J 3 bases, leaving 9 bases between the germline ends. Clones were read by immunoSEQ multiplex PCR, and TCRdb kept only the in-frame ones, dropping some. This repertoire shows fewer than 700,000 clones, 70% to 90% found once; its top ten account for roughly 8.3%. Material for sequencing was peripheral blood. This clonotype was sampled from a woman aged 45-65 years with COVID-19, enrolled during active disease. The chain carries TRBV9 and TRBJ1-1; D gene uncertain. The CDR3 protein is CASSVGGSHTEAFF. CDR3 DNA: TGTGCCAGCAGCGTAGGCGGCAGCCACACTGAAGCTTTCTTT.